The next 22 T cell receptor beta chains were all read from a single sample in a study of identical twins. Using its own MiXCR run on the 5' RACE reads, TCRdb lists one record per CDR3 protein. The sample has under 900,000 distinct CDR3 sequences; 9% to 15% are singletons. These data were also reused for a study on yellow fever vaccine responses in identical twins.

Sequenced input: PBMCs. The receptors were gathered from a woman aged 18-29 years in good health.

This clonotype was seen only a few times. The chain links TRBV5-1 to TRBJ2-5; D call uncertain. The CDR3 loop spans 13 amino acids. V lost 4 bases and J lost 5, with 12 bases in between. CDR1 and CDR2 (germline): SGHRS, YFSETQ. The CDR3 sequence is CASSPVSSETQYF. Here the CDR3 DNA reads TGCGCCAGCAGCCCGGTTTCGAGTGAGACCCAGTACTTC.

The V gene is TRBV7-9, the J gene TRBJ2-1; D gene unclear. The CDR3 runs to 13 residues. Germline CDR1 reads SEHNR; CDR2 reads FQNEAQ (reference sequence). With 8 bases removed from V and 3 bases from J, the gap between germline ends came to 11 bases. The CDR3 coding sequence is TGTGCCAGCCGGAGTCCCGGCTACAATGAGCAGTTCTTC. Its translation is CASRSPGYNEQFF. Combining the CDR3 with reference TRBV7-9 and TRBJ2-1 gives the whole variable domain DTGVSQNPRHKITKRGQNVTFRCDPISEHNRLYWYRQTLGQGPEFLTYFQNEAQLEKSRLLSDRFSAERPKGSFSTLEIQRTEQGDSAMYLCASRSPGYNEQFFGPGTRLTVL.

This clonotype appeared a few times. This chain uses TRBV29-1 with TRBJ2-1; D is possibly TRBD2 (7 bases). Germline CDR1 reads SQVTM; CDR2 reads ANQGSEA. The length of the CDR3 is 12 residues. Trimming took 4 bases from V and 7 from J, leaving 11 bases between them. Here the CDR3 reads CSVGRGGNEQFF. DNA of the CDR3: TGCAGCGTTGGTAGGGGGGGGAATGAGCAGTTCTTC.

This clonotype occurred many times. The V call is TRBV28, the J call TRBJ2-3, with 7 positions matching TRBD2. The germline V gene has CDR1 MDHEN and CDR2 SYDVKM. The CDR3 sequence is 16 residues long. The V gene end was trimmed by 5 bases and the J gene end by 0 bases; junction bases not matched to a gene: 8. CDR3 region: CASSDSFSGSTDTQYF. The DNA for the CDR3 is TGTGCCAGCAGTGACTCCTTTAGCGGGAGCACAGATACGCAGTATTTT.

This sequence joins TRBV5-1 and TRBJ2-2; 10 bases are shared with TRBD1. CDR3 length: 16 amino acids. The V gene's germline CDR1 is SGHRS and CDR2 YFSETQ. J lost 3 bases, V lost 4 bases, and 6 bases had no gene match. CDR3 nucleotides: TGCGCCAGCAGCCCACCTGGGACAGGGGACACCGGGGAGCTGTTTTTT. Protein sequence: CASSPPGTGDTGELFF.

Only a few counts were recorded for this clonotype. The rearrangement joins TRBV5-4 to TRBJ2-3, with a tentative D call TRBD2 (5 bases). The germline V gene has CDR1 SGHNT and CDR2 YYREEE (reference sequence). Trimming cost V 4 bases and J 2 bases, with 14 bases left between them. CDR3 length equals 15 residues. CDR3 residues: CASSPDSPITDTQYF. In DNA form, the CDR3 reads TGTGCCAGCAGCCCGGACTCGCCTATCACAGATACGCAGTATTTT.

This clonotype was picked up a small number of times. This rearrangement joins TRBV19 to TRBJ2-1; the D is unclear. Per the germline V gene, CDR1 is LNHDA and CDR2 is SQIVND (reference sequence). Between the trimmed V and J ends, which lost 7 bases and 3 bases, there was a span of 16 bases. The CDR3 length is 15 residues. DNA for the CDR3: TGTGCCAGTAACCCCGACCACCTAGACTACAATGAGCAGTTCTTC. Its translation is CASNPDHLDYNEQFF.

The J gene is TRBJ2-3, the V gene TRBV4-1, with TRBD2 matching over 7 bases. The J segment lost 5 bases and the V segment lost 2 bases, leaving 7 bases of the junction unmatched. This CDR3 spans 15 amino acids. CDR1 MGHRA and CDR2 YSYEKL come from the germline V gene. The CDR3 loop reads CASSQRGRAGDTQYF. In DNA, the CDR3 is TGCGCCAGCAGCCAACGAGGGAGGGCCGGAGATACGCAGTATTTT.

V is TRBV11-2 and J is TRBJ1-1, with no clear D. Per germline, CDR1 SGHAT and CDR2 FQNNGV. V lost 1 base, J lost 3 bases, and 6 bases lay in between. The CDR3 is 13 amino acids. In DNA, the CDR3 is TGTGCCAGCAGCTTAGCTAGGTACACTGAAGCTTTCTTT. Translating gives CASSLARYTEAFF.

In this sample, this clonotype turned up many times. The V and J genes are TRBV4-1 and TRBJ2-5, with TRBD2 matching over 12 bases. CDR3 length: 15 amino acids. V lost 1 base to trimming and J lost 3 bases; unmatched junction nucleotides: 0. The germline CDR1 and CDR2 sequences are MGHRA and YSYEKL. The CDR3 DNA follows: TGCGCCAGCAGCCAAGGACTAGCGGGAGAAGAGACCCAGTACTTC. Translating it yields CASSQGLAGEETQYF.

The rearrangement links TRBV28 to TRBJ1-1; no reliable D call. Germline CDR1 is MDHEN and CDR2 is SYDVKM. V was cut by 6 bases and J by 2 bases, with 16 bases left in between. This CDR3 region has 15 residues. The CDR3 spells CASSPSDVLNTEAFF. The DNA for the CDR3 is TGTGCCAGCAGCCCCTCGGACGTCCTTAACACTGAAGCTTTCTTT.

The CDR3 nucleotides are TGTGCCAGCAGCTTAGACAGAAGGGAGATGAACACTGAAGCTTTCTTT. It specifies CASSLDRREMNTEAFF. The chain couples TRBV7-2 to TRBJ1-1, with no clear D. The CDR3 runs to 16 residues. V lost 1 base to trimming and J lost 0 bases, with 12 bases between them. Per the germline V gene, CDR1 is SGHTA and CDR2 is FQGNSA.

The chain links TRBV20-1 to TRBJ1-4; D is unresolved. Germline V gives CDR1 DFQATT, CDR2 SNEGSKA (reference sequence). CDR3 length equals 11 residues. Trimming pared 1 base from V and 6 bases from J, leaving 3 bases between. The CDR3 sequence: CSARGDEKLFF. In DNA, the CDR3 is TGCAGTGCTAGAGGTGATGAAAAACTGTTTTTT.

This clonotype was counted between two and nine times. The chain carries TRBV6-1 and TRBJ2-7, with 7 positions matching TRBD1. CDR3 length equals 15 residues. J lost 4 bases, V lost 7 bases, and 13 bases had no gene match. The germline CDR1 and CDR2 sequences are MNHNS and SASEGT. The CDR3 loop reads CASTHGGAGGYEQYV. The CDR3 DNA reads as TGTGCCAGCACTCATGGTGGGGCAGGGGGATACGAGCAGTACGTC.

Many counts were recorded for this clonotype. The chain couples TRBV20-1 to TRBJ2-2; the match to TRBD1 covers 7 bases. The germline CDR1 and CDR2 sequences are DFQATT and SNEGSKA (reference sequence). The junction had 14 bases not matched to a gene; V was cut back by 4 bases and J by 3 bases. This CDR3 comprises 17 residues. The CDR3 protein is CSATPEPRTGHTGELFF. CDR3 coding DNA: TGCAGTGCTACCCCCGAGCCAAGGACAGGCCACACCGGGGAGCTGTTTTTT.

This clonotype was detected only a few times. The CDR3 region has the DNA TGCAGTGCTAGTGTACCGGGACAGTTCGAAGGTGAAGCTTTCTTT. Residues: CSASVPGQFEGEAFF. J is TRBJ1-1 and V is TRBV20-1, with TRBD1 matching over 7 bases. The CDR3 sequence is 15 residues long. V was pared by 3 bases and J by 7 bases, with 14 bases of the junction left unmatched. Germline V gives CDR1 DFQATT, CDR2 SNEGSKA (reference sequence).

This clonotype showed up just a few times. J is TRBJ2-5 and V is TRBV20-1, with 12 positions matching TRBD2. CDR1 and CDR2 (germline): DFQATT, SNEGSKA (reference sequence). The CDR3 sequence is 17 residues long. Unmatched junction bases numbered 12, after V lost 1 base and J lost 6 bases. The CDR3 reads CSARVRGRTSGVQTQYF. Written as DNA, the CDR3 is TGCAGTGCTAGAGTACGGGGTAGGACTAGCGGGGTTCAGACCCAGTACTTC.

The gene calls are TRBV13 and TRBJ2-1, with D perhaps assigned TRBD1 or TRBD2 (5 bases each). V lost 5 bases and J 13 bases, leaving 15 bases between the germline ends. Per the germline V gene, CDR1 is PRHDT and CDR2 is FYEKMQ (reference sequence). The CDR3 sequence is 12 residues long. CDR3 nucleotides: TGTGCCAGCAGCCACCGGGACCCTGAACAGTTCTTC. Residues: CASSHRDPEQFF.

This clonotype was picked up a small number of times. The J gene is TRBJ2-1, the V gene TRBV4-2, with 9 bases lining up with TRBD2. The CDR3 is made up of 16 amino acids. J gave up 6 bases and V 0 bases, and 6 bases lay outside the gene matches. In germline, CDR1 is LGHNA, CDR2 YNFKEQ. The CDR3 loop is CASSQDRASGANEQFF. In DNA, the CDR3 is TGTGCCAGCAGCCAAGATAGGGCTAGCGGGGCCAATGAGCAGTTCTTC.

In its sample, this clonotype was seen a few times. This rearrangement joins TRBV6-1 to TRBJ2-1, with a tentative D call TRBD2 (6 bases). Trimming left V 6 bases short and J 4 bases short, with 19 bases between. The length of the CDR3 is 16 residues. The germline CDR1 and CDR2 sequences are MNHNS and SASEGT. The CDR3 region is CASRTTSGSIYNEQFF. DNA of the CDR3: TGTGCCAGCAGAACCACCTCCGGGAGCATTTACAATGAGCAGTTCTTC.

This clonotype was counted between two and nine times. The CDR3 spells CASSQAGVSADTQYF. CDR3 bases: TGTGCCAGCAGCCAAGCGGGCGTATCGGCAGATACGCAGTATTTT. The chain carries TRBV14 and TRBJ2-3; D is unresolved. Germline CDR1 SGHDN, CDR2 FVKESK. V was pared by 1 base and J by 4 bases, with 12 bases between. The CDR3 loop spans 15 amino acids.

This clonotype was recorded a few times. This chain links TRBV20-1 with TRBJ2-1; no reliable D call. V lost 0 bases, J lost 6 bases, and 12 bases lay in between. The length of the CDR3 is 14 residues. CDR1 and CDR2 from the germline V gene are DFQATT and SNEGSKA (reference sequence). The CDR3 DNA reads as TGCAGTGCTAGAGATCGCTCCGAACCCAATGAGCAGTTCTTC. It codes for CSARDRSEPNEQFF.